This TCR beta chain was observed in a study of metastatic and nonmetastatic thyroid tumors. Study-wide background: It was across blood and tumor or nodule tissue from malignant and benign thyroid patients that repertoires were compared. Study outcomes and limitations: Versus benign nodules, malignant thyroid tumors reportedly had significantly higher TCR beta diversity, in blood and tumor.

Original analysis: CDR3 differences across clinicopathological groups were used to build a distant-metastasis classifier for papillary thyroid cancer. TCRdb re-analyzed the PCR reads using MiXCR. For this entry, the V and J calls and clone size follow TCRdb and not the study's own pipeline. The sample has fewer than 40,000 clones, roughly 29% seen once. Patients were all untreated before their thyroid surgery. CDR1 and CDR2 from the germline V gene are SEHNR and FQNEAQ (reference sequence). The CDR3 sequence is 13 residues long. Deletions cut 6 bases from V and 10 bases from J, with 15 bases between. This clone was seen more than once but under ten times. The antigen is not known.

The chain has TRBV7-9 and TRBJ2-2; D might be TRBD1 (5 bases). The TCR sequence derives from a female donor with papillary thyroid cancer or a benign thyroid nodule (not recorded which). Some clones in this sample may be carry-over from other donors' samples. The sequencing sample was made of blood. The CDR3 reads CASRGPPQVELFF. The CDR3 DNA follows: TGTGCCAGCAGGGGGCCGCCTCAAGTGGAGCTGTTTTTT.